This T cell receptor beta chain appears in the sequencing data of a study of T cells in Graves' hyperthyroidism and ophthalmopathy. This clonotype was found many times. What it binds is unknown. The blood sample was taken at first hyperthyroidism diagnosis, before any ophthalmopathy symptoms. Regarding the study as a whole: Ophthalmopathy, as predicted by the model, came a median roughly 6.8 months after the prediction. A model built on 13 V-J features separated ophthalmopathy from stable hyperthyroidism.

The source material, RNA transcripts, was used to amplify TCR beta CDR3 regions. The study used the HTBI primer set for a first-round RT-PCR of the TCR CDR3. MiXCR was run by TCRdb on the multiplex PCR reads, yielding one entry per CDR3 protein. Of about 150,000 distinct CDR3 sequences in the sample, around 20% were seen once. Material for sequencing was blood. This TCR derives from a woman aged 45-59 years with Graves' hyperthyroidism that later progressed to Graves' ophthalmopathy.

CDR3 sequence: CASRPRAGGNSPLHF. The CDR3 DNA follows: TGTGCCAGCAGACCCAGGGCAGGGGGTAATTCACCCCTCCACTTT. The genes are TRBV2 and TRBJ1-6, with 7 bases matching TRBD1. The CDR3 spans 15 residues. V lost 6 bases and J lost 6; bases outside the gene matches: 8. Germline V gene data show CDR1 as SNHLY and CDR2 as FYNNEI.